The clone carrying this T cell receptor (beta chain) was recorded only once. RNA in amounts of about 0.5 to 1 ug was reverse transcribed with random hexamers. The immunoSEQ assay covered 54 Vbeta and 13 Jbeta segments for CDR3. Via MiXCR, TCRdb re-called the immunoSEQ multiplex PCR reads, giving one row per CDR3 protein. Counted here are roughly 110,000 distinct CDR3 sequences, about 90% occurring once; the ten biggest clones make up over 0.1%. The germline CDR1 and CDR2 sequences are LGHNA and YSLEER. The CDR3 is 16 amino acids. V was clipped by 0 bases and J by 8 bases; unmatched bases: 3. This sample is drawn from a study of CD8 T cells in Susac syndrome.

The V and J genes are TRBV4-3 and TRBJ2-1; 14 bases are shared with TRBD2. Sample: CD8+ T cells from PBMCs. This clonotype originated in a human donor in good health. The DNA for the CDR3 is TGCGCCAGCAGCCAAGAGGGACTAGCGGGAGCTCATGAGCAGTTCTTC. This encodes CASSQEGLAGAHEQFF.